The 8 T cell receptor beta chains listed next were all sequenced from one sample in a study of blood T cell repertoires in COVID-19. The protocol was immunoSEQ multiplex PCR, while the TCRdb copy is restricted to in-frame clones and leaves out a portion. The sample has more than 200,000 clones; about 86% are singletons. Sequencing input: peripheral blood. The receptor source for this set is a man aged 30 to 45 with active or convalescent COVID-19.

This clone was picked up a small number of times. The CDR3 protein is CASSQEYLGGGRREQFF. In DNA, the CDR3 is TGCGCCAGCAGCCAAGAATATCTTGGCGGGGGGCGACGTGAGCAGTTCTTC. The chain employs TRBV4-3 and TRBJ2-1; 8 nucleotides line up with TRBD2. The CDR3 spans 17 residues. V was clipped by 0 bases and J by 9 bases; unmatched bases: 13. Germline V gene lookup returns CDR1 LGHNA and CDR2 YSLEER.

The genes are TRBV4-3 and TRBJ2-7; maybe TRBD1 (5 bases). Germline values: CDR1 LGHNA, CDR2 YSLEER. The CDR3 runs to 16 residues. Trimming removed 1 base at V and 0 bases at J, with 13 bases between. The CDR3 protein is CASSQVAGPSSYEQYF. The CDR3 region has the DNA TGCGCCAGCAGCCAAGTTGCAGGGCCTAGCTCCTACGAGCAGTACTTC.

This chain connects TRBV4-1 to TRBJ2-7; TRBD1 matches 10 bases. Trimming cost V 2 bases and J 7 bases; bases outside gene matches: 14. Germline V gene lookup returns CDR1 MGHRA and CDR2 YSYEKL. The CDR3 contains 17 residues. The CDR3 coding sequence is TGCGCCAGCAGCCAATCGACAGGGGGCGTTGGAGAGGGTGAGCAGTACTTC. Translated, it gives CASSQSTGGVGEGEQYF.

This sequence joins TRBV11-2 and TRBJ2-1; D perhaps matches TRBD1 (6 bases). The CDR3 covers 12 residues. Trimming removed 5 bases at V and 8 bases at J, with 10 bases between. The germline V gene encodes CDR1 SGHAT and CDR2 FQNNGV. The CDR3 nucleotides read TGTGCCAGCAGCCCAGGGGTCCATGAGCAGTTCTTC. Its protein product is CASSPGVHEQFF.

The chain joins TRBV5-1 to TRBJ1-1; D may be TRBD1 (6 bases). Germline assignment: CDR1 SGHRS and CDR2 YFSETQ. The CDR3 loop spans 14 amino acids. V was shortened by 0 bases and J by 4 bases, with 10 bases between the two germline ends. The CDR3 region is CASSLVGGATEAFF. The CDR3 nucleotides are TGCGCCAGCAGCTTGGTAGGGGGAGCCACTGAAGCTTTCTTT.

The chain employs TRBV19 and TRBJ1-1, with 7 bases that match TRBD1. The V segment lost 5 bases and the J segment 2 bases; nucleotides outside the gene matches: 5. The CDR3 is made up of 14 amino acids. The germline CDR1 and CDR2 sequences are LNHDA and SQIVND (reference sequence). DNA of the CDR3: TGTGCCAGTAGTCGGGGACAGTTTAACACTGAAGCTTTCTTT. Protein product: CASSRGQFNTEAFF.

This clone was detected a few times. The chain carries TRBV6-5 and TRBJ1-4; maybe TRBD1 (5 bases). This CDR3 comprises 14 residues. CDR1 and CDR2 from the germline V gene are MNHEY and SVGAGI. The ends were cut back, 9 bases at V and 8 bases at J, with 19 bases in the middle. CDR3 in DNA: TGTGCCAGTTCCCAGGGTTACGCAGGGGAAAAACTGTTTTTT. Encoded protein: CASSQGYAGEKLFF.

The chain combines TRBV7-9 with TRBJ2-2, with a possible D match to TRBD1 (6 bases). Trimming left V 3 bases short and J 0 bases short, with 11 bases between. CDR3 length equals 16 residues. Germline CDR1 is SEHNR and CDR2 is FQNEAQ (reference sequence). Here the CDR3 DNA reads TGTGCCAGCAGCTTCTTACAGGGTTCGAACACCGGGGAGCTGTTTTTT. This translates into CASSFLQGSNTGELFF.